This T cell receptor beta chain was documented in a study of shared clonotypes between healthy human individuals. The wider study: Per-donor plates numbered three CD4 naive, three CD4 memory, two CD8 naive and one CD8 memory.

Germline V CDR1 and CDR2: SGHAT, FQNNGV. V was trimmed by 0 bases and J by 9 bases, leaving 15 bases between them. The CDR3 loop spans 14 amino acids. As regards this clone: Its target is unknown.

Data came from immunoSEQ multiplex PCR; TCRdb stores just in-frame clones and leaves some out. The repertoire consists of 2.5 million or so clones, with more than 80% occurring once and the leading ten covering around 0.14%. General study points: The study generally estimated greater richness for naive than memory subsets.

Sequencing was carried out using naive CD4+ T cells sorted from blood. Subset noted: CD45RA+ positively selected. This clonotype originated in a man in his late teens or twenties in good health. J is TRBJ2-7 and V is TRBV11-2; a possible D gene is TRBD1 (5 bases). The CDR3 DNA is TGTGCCAGCAGCTTAGAGGGGCTAAGCAGTGCGCAGTACTTC. It translates to CASSLEGLSSAQYF.